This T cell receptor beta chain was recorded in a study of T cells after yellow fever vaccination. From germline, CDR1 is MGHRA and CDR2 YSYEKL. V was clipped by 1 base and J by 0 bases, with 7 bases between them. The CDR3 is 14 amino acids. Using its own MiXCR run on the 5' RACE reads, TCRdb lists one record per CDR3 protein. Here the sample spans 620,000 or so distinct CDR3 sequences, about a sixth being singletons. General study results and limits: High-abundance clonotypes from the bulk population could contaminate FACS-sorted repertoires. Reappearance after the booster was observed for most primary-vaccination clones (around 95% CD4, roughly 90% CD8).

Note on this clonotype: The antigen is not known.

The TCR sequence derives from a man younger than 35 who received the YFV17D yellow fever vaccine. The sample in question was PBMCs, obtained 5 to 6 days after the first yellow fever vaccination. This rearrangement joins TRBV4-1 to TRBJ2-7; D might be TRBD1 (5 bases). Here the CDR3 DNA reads TGCGCCAGCAGCCAAGGGACAAACTCCTACGAGCAGTACTTC. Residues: CASSQGTNSYEQYF.